Here is one T cell receptor (beta chain) with its context. Its specificity is not known. This sample was taken from a study of cytomegalovirus exposure and HLA in healthy donors. Study-level background: The roughly 130 validation repertoires, a later analysis reported, used the same platform as the roughly 730 repertoires from the first cohort.

The protocol was immunoSEQ multiplex PCR, while the TCRdb copy is restricted to in-frame clones and leaves out a portion. The table lists about 110,000 clones, under 97% of them singletons. Germline CDR1 reads MNHNS; CDR2 reads SASEGT. The germline V and J ends were trimmed by 0 bases and 3 bases, with 9 bases remaining between them. This CDR3 is built from 16 residues. Regarding the study as a whole: In vitro assays verified that three CMV-associated chains recognized CMV antigens specifically. Clusters of TCRs from the first cohort tended to co-occur in the 110 or so validation repertoires (as a later analysis found).

This TCR came from a woman younger than 30 in good health and CMV-seronegative. The sequencing input was PBMCs. The V and J genes are TRBV6-1 and TRBJ2-6; unclear D gene. The CDR3, as DNA: TGTGCCAGCAGTGAAGCGTCAGGTAGTGGGGCCAACGTCCTGACTTTC. Its translation is CASSEASGSGANVLTF.